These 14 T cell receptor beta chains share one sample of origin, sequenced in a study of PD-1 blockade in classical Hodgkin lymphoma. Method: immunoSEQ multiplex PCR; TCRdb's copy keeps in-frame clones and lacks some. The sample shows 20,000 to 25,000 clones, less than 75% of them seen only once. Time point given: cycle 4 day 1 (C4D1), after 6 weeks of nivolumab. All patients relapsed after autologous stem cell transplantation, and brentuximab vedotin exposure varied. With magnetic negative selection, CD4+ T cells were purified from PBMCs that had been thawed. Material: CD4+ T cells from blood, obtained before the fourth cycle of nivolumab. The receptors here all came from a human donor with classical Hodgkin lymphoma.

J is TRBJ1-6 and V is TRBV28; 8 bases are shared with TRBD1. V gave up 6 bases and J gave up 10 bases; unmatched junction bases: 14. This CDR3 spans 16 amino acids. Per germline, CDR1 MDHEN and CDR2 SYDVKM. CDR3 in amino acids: CASSPPGQGGGSPLHF. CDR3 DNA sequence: TGTGCCAGCAGCCCCCCCGGACAGGGTGGAGGGTCACCCCTCCACTTT.

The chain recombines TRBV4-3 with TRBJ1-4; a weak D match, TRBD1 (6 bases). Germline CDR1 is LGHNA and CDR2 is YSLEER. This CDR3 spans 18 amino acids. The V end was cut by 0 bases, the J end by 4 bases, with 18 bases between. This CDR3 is CASSQDALSTGNNEKLFF. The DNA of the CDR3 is TGCGCCAGCAGCCAAGATGCCCTTAGTACAGGGAATAATGAAAAACTGTTTTTT.

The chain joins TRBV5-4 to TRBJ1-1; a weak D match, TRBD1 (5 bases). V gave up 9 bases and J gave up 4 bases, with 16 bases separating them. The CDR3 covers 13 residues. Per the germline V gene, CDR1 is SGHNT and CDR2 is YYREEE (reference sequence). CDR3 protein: CATFAGAGTEAFF. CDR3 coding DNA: TGTGCCACCTTTGCCGGGGCAGGCACTGAAGCTTTCTTT.

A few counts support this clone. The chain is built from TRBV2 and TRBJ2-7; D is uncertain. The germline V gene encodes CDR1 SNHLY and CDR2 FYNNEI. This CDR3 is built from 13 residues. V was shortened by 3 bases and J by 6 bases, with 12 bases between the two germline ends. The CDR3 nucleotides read TGTGCCAGCAGTGAGGTACGGATGGGCGAGCAGTACTTC. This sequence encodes CASSEVRMGEQYF.

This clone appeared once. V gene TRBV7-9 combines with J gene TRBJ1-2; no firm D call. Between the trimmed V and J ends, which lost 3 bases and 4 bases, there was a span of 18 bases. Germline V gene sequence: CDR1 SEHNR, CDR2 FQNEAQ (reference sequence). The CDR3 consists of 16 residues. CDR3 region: CASSLSTAIRIYGYTF. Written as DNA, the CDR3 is TGTGCCAGCAGCTTGTCTACAGCGATTAGAATCTATGGCTACACCTTC.

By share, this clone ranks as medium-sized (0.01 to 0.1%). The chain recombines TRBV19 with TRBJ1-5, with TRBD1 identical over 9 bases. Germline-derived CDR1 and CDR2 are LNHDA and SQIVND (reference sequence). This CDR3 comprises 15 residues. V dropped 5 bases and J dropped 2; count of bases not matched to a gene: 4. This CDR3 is CASSSRDRGNQPQHF. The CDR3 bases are TGTGCCAGTAGTTCCCGGGACAGGGGCAATCAGCCCCAGCATTTT.

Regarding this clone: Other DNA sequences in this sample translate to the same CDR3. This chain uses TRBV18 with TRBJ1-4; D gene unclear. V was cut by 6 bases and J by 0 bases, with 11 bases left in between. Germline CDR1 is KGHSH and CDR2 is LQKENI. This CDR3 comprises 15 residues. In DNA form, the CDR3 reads TGTGCCAGCTCTCCGGACGGTACAACTAATGAAAAACTGTTTTTT. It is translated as CASSPDGTTNEKLFF.

CDR3 nucleotide sequence: TGCGCCACCGCGAGGGATTCGAACACCGGGGAGCTGTTTTTT. Amino acids: CATARDSNTGELFF. The genes are TRBV5-1 and TRBJ2-2, with D maybe TRBD2 (5 bases). The CDR3 consists of 14 residues. Deletions cut 9 bases from V and 0 bases from J, with 12 bases between. Germline assignment: CDR1 SGHRS and CDR2 YFSETQ.

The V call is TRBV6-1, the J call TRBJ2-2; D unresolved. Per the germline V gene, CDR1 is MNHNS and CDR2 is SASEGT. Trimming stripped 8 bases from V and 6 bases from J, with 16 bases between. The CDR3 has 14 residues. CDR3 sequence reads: CASRETLSAGELFF. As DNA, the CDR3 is TGTGCCAGCCGAGAGACCCTAAGCGCCGGGGAGCTGTTTTTT.

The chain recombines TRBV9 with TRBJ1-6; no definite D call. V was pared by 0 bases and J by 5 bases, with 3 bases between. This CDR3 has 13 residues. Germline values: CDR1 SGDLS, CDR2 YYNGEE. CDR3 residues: CASSVGDNSPLHF. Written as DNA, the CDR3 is TGTGCCAGCAGCGTAGGTGATAATTCACCCCTCCACTTT.

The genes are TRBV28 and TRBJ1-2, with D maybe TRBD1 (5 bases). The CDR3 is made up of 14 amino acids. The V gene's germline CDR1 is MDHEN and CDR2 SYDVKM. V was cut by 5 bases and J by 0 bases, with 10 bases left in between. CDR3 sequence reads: CASSRDRANYGYTF. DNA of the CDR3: TGTGCCAGCAGTCGAGACAGAGCTAACTATGGCTACACCTTC.

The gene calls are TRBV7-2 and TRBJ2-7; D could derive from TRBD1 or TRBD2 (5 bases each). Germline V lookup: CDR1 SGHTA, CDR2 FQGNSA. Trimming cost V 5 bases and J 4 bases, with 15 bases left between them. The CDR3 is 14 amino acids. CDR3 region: CASSQLRGGYEQYF. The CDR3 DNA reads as TGTGCCAGCAGCCAACTAAGGGGCGGGTACGAGCAGTACTTC.

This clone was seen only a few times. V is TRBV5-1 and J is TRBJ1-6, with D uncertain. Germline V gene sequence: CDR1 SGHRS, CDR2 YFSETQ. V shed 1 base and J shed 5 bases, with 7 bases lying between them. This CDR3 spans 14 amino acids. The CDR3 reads CASSLTDNNSPLHF. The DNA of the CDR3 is TGCGCCAGCAGCTTGACGGATAATAATTCACCCCTCCACTTT. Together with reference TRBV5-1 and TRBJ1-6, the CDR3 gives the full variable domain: KAGVTQTPRYLIKTRGQQVTLSCSPISGHRSVSWYQQTPGQGLQFLFEYFSETQRNKGNFPGRFSGRQFSNSRSEMNVSTLELGDSALYLCASSLTDNNSPLHFGNGTRLTVT.

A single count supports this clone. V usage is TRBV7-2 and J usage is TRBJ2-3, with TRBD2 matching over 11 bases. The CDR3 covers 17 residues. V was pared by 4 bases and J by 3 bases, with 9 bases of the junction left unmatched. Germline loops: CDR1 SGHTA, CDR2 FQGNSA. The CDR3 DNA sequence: TGTGCCAGCAGCTCCTCAGTAGCGGGGGGGCCTACAGATACGCAGTATTTT. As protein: CASSSSVAGGPTDTQYF.